The clone carrying this TCR beta chain was seen only once. Its antigen is unidentified. PCR primers comprised 60 Vbeta and 13 Jbeta primers. Method: immunoSEQ multiplex PCR; TCRdb's copy keeps in-frame clones and lacks some. The sample comprises about 190,000 clones, roughly 77% of which are singletons, and less than 4% rests with the top ten. The data belong to a study of cytomegalovirus exposure and HLA in healthy donors. Study-wide background: Falling in the Caucasian-associated ancestry cluster were about four fifths of under 450 genotyped donors.

Between the trimmed V and J ends, which lost 6 bases and 4 bases, there was a span of 12 bases. The CDR3 runs 13 residues. Per the germline V gene, CDR1 is MGHDK and CDR2 is SYGVNS. Points from the study as a whole: CMV serostatus was the only immune exposure information that was available. In vitro confirmation showed three CMV-associated chains to be CMV antigen specific. Cytomegalovirus-associated TCR beta chains were listed, numbering 150 to 200.

The genes are TRBV25-1 and TRBJ1-2; D remains ambiguous. The TCR sequence derives from a woman younger than 45 in good health and CMV-seropositive. Sequencing was performed on PBMCs. The CDR3, as DNA: TGTGCCAGCAGAGGACTGACCGGCTATGGCTACACCTTC. It is translated as CASRGLTGYGYTF.